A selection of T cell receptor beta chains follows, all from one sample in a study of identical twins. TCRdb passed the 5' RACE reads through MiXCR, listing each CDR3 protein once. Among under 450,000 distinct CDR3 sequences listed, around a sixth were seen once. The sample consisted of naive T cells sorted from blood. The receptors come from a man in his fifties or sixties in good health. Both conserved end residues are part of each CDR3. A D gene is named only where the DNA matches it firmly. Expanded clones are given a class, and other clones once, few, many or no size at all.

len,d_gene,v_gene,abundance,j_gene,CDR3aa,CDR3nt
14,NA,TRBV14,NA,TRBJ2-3,CASSQDSVTDTQYF,TGTGCCAGCAGCCAAGATTCGGTCACAGATACGCAGTATTTT
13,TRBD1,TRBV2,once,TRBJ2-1,CARQTGTYNEQFF,TGTGCCAGGCAGACAGGGACCTACAATGAGCAGTTCTTC
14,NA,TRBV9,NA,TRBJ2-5,CASSVGSRMEGQYF,TGTGCCAGCAGCGTAGGTAGCAGGATGGAGGGCCAGTACTTC
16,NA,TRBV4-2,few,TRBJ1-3,CASSQDGLYSGNTIYF,TGTGCCAGCAGCCAAGATGGTCTCTACTCTGGAAACACCATATATTTT
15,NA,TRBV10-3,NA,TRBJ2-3,CAISGLAETGVTQYF,TGTGCCATCAGTGGACTAGCAGAGACAGGGGTTACGCAGTATTTT
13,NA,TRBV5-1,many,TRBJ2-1,CASSPQGGNEQFF,TGCGCCAGCAGCCCCCAGGGGGGCAATGAGCAGTTCTTC
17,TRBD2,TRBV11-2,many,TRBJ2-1,CASSPHLGPSGRAKQFF,TGTGCCAGCAGCCCCCATCTCGGTCCTAGCGGGAGGGCGAAGCAGTTCTTC
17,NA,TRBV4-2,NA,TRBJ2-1,CASSQVSRRSRGNEQFF,TGTGCCAGCAGCCAAGTGTCCCGGCGAAGTAGGGGCAATGAGCAGTTCTTC
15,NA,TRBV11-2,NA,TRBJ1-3,CASSLTHSPGNTIYF,TGTGCCAGCAGCTTAACCCATTCCCCTGGAAACACCATATATTTT
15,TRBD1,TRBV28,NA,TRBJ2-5,CASSPRLTGTETQYF,TGTGCCAGCAGTCCTCGGTTGACAGGGACAGAGACCCAGTACTTC
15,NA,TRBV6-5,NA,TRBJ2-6,CASSYLQPGANVLTF,TGTGCCAGCAGTTACTTACAGCCTGGGGCCAACGTCCTGACTTTC
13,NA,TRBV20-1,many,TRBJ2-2,CSASLGSTGELFF,TGCAGTGCTTCCCTGGGTAGCACCGGGGAGCTGTTTTTT
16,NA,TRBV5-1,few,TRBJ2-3,CASSLAGQPSTDTQYF,TGCGCCAGCAGCTTGGCAGGGCAGCCTAGCACAGATACGCAGTATTTT
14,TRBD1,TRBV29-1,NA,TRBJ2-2,CSVKDRVNPGELFF,TGCAGCGTAAAAGACAGGGTTAATCCCGGGGAGCTGTTTTTT
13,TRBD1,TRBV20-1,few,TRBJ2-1,CSASFPGGNEQFF,TGCAGTGCTAGTTTTCCAGGGGGCAATGAGCAGTTCTTC
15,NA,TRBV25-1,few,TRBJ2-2,CASSDRGDYTGELFF,TGTGCCAGCAGTGACAGGGGGGACTACACCGGGGAGCTGTTTTTT
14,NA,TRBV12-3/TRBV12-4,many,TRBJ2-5,CASSHEEGGETQYF,TGTGCCAGCTCTCACGAGGAGGGAGGAGAGACCCAGTACTTC
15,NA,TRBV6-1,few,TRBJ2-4,CASSRGPGAKNIQYF,TGTGCCAGCAGTAGAGGTCCGGGAGCCAAAAACATTCAGTACTTC
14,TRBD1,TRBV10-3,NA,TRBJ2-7,CAISGTGVSYEQYF,TGTGCCATCAGCGGGACAGGGGTCTCCTACGAGCAGTACTTC
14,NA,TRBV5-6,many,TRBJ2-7,CASSFPGRTYEQYF,TGTGCCAGCAGCTTCCCAGGGCGCACCTACGAGCAGTACTTC
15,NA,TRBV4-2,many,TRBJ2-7,CASSQSIGLVYEQYF,TGTGCCAGCAGCCAATCAATTGGTTTGGTGTACGAGCAGTACTTC
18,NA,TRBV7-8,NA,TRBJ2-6,CASSLRFYEGSGANVLTF,TGTGCCAGCAGCTTAAGGTTCTACGAGGGGTCTGGGGCCAACGTCCTGACTTTC
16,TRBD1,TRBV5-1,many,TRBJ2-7,CASSSWTGTGPYEQYF,TGCGCCAGCAGCAGCTGGACCGGGACAGGGCCCTACGAGCAGTACTTC
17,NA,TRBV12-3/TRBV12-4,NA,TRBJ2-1,CASLNRQGRGTWNEQFF,TGTGCCAGCCTCAATCGACAGGGGCGGGGGACTTGGAATGAGCAGTTCTTC
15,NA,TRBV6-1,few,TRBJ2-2,CASSPRGRATGELFF,TGTGCCAGCAGTCCACGGGGGCGCGCCACCGGGGAGCTGTTTTTT
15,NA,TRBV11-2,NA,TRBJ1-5,CASSLVAGFNQPQHF,TGTGCCAGCAGCTTAGTAGCGGGGTTCAATCAGCCCCAGCATTTT
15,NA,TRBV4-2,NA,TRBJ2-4,CASSPGGRSKNIQYF,TGTGCCAGCAGCCCCGGCGGGCGGAGCAAAAACATTCAGTACTTC
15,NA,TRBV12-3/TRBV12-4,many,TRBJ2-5,CASRRDSLGGETQYF,TGTGCCAGCAGACGGGACTCCCTAGGGGGAGAGACCCAGTACTTC
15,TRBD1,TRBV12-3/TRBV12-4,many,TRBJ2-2,CASSNRGWNTGELFF,TGTGCCAGCAGCAACAGGGGGTGGAACACCGGGGAGCTGTTTTTT
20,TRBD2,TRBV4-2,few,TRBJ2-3,CASSPEVAGGPIPGTDTQYF,TGTGCCAGCAGCCCTGAAGTAGCGGGGGGGCCCATCCCTGGCACAGATACGCAGTATTTT